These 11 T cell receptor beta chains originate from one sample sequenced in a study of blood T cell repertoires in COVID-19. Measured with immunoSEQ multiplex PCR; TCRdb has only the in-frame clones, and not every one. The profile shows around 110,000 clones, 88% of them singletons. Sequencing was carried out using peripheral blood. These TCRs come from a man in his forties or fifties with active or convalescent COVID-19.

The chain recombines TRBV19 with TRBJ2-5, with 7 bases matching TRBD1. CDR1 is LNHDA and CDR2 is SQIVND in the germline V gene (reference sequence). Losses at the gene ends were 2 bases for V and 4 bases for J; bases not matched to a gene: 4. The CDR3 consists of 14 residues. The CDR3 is CASSIQGDGETQYF. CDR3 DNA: TGTGCCAGTAGTATACAGGGGGATGGAGAGACCCAGTACTTC.

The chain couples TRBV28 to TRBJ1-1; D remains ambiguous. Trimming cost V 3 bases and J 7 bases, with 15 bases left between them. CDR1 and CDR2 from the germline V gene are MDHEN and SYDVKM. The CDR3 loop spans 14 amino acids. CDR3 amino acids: CASSFAQTRLEAFF. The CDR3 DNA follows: TGTGCCAGCAGTTTTGCCCAAACTCGACTTGAAGCTTTCTTT.

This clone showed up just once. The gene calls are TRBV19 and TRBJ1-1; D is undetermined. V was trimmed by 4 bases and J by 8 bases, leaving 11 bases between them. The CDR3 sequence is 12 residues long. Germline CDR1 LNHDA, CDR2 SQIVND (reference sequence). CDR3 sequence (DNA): TGTGCCAGTAGTACCAGCCGGGAGGAAGCTTTCTTT. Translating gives CASSTSREEAFF. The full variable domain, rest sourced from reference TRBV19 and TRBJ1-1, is DGGITQSPKYLFRKEGQNVTLSCEQNLNHDAMYWYRQDPGQGLRLIYYSQIVNDFQKGDIAEGYSVSREKKESFPLTVTSAQKNPTAFYLCASSTSREEAFFGQGTRLTVV.

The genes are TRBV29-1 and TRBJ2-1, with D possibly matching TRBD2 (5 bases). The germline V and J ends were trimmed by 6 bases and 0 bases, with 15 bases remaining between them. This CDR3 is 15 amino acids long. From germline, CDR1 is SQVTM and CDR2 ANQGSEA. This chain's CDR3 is CSVIEGANSYNEQFF. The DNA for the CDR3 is TGCAGCGTAATAGAGGGAGCGAACTCCTACAATGAGCAGTTCTTC.

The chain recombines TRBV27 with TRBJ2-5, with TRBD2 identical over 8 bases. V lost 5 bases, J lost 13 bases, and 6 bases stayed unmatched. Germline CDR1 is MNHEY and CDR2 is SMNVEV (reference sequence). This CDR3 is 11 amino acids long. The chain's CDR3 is CASSPGLEWYF. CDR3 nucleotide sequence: TGTGCCAGCAGTCCGGGACTAGAGTGGTACTTC.

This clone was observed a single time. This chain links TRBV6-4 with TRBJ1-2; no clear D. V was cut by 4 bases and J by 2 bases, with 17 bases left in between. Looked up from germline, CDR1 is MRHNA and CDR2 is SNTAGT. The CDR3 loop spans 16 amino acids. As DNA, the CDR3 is TGTGCCAGCAGTGTTCCGGACCCGTGGGAGAACTATGGCTACACCTTC. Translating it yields CASSVPDPWENYGYTF.

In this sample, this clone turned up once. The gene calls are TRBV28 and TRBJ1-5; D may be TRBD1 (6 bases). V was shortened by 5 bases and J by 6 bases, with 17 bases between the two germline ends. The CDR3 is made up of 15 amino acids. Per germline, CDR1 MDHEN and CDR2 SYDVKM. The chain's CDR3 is CASSPNPNRVQPQHF. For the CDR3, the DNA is TGTGCCAGCAGTCCCAACCCCAACAGGGTTCAGCCCCAGCATTTT.

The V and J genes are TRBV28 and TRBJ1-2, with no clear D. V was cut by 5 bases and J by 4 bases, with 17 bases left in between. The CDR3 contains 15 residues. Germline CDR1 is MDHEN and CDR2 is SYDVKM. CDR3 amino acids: CASSNTPTEAYGYTF. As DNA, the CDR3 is TGTGCCAGCAGTAACACACCGACGGAGGCCTATGGCTACACCTTC.

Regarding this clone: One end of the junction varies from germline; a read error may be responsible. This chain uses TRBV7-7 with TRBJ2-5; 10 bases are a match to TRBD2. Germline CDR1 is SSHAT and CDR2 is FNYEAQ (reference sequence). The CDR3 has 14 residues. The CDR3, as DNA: TGTGCTAGCAGCCCAGCGGGGGGGGTGGAGACCCAGTACTTC. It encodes CASSPAGGVETQYF.

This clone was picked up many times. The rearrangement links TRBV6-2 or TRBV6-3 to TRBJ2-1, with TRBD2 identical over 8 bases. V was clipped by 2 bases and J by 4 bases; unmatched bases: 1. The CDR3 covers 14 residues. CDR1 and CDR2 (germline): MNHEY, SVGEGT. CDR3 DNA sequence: TGTGCCAGCAGTTACAGCGGGGGTTACAATGAGCAGTTCTTC. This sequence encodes CASSYSGGYNEQFF.

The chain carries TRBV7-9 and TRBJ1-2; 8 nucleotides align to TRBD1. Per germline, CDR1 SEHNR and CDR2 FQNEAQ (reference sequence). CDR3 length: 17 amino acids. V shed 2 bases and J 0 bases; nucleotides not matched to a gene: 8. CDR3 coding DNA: TGTGCCAGCAGCTTATATGGGACAGGCTCAGCTAACTATGGCTACACCTTC. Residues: CASSLYGTGSANYGYTF.